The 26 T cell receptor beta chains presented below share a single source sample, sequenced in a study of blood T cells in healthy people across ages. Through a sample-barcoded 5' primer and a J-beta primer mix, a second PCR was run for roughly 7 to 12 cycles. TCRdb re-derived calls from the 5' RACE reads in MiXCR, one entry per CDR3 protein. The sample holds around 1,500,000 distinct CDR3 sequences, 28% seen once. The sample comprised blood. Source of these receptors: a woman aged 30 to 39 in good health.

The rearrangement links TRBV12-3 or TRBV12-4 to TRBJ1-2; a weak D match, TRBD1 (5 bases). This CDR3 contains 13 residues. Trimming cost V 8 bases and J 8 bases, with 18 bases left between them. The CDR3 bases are TGTGCCAGCGGTATTTCAGGGCCGTTAGGCTACACCTTC. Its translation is CASGISGPLGYTF.

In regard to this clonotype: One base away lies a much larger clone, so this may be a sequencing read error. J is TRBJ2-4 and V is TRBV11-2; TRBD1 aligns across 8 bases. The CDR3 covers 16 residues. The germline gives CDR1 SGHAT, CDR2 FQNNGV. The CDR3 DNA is TGTGCCAGCAGCGCGAGATCCGGGACAGGCAAAAACATTCGGTACTTC. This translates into CASSARSGTGKNIRYF.

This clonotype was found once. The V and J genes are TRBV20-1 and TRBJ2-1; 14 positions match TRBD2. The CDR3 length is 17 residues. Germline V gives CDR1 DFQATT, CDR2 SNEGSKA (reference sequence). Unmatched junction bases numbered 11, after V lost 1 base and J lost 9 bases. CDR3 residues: CSARGPGLAGGRAEQFF. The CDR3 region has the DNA TGCAGTGCTAGAGGCCCAGGACTAGCGGGGGGCAGAGCTGAGCAGTTCTTC.

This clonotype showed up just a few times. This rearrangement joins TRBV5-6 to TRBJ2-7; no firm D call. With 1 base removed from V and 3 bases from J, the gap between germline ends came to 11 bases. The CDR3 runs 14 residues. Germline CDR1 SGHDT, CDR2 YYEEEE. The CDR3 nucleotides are TGTGCCAGCAGCTTGCCCGCGAACTTCTACGAGCAGTACTTC. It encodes CASSLPANFYEQYF.

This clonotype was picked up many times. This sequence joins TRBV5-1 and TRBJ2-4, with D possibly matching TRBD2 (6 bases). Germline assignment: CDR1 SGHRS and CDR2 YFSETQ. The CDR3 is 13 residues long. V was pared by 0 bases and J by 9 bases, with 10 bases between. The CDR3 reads CASSLGLEGIQYF. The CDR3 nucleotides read TGCGCCAGCAGCTTGGGACTAGAGGGCATTCAGTACTTC.

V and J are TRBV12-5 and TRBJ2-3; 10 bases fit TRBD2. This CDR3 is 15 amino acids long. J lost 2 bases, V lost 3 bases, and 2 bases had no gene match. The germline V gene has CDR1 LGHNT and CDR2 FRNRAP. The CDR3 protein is CASGLGLAVTDTQYF. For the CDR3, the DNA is TGTGCTAGTGGTTTAGGACTAGCGGTCACAGATACGCAGTATTTT.

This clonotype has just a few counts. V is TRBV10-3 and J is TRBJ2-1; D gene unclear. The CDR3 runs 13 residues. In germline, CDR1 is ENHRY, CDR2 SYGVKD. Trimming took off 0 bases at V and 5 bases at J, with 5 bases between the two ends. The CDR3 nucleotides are TGTGCCATCAGTGAGTCGTGGAACAATGAGCAGTTCTTC. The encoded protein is CAISESWNNEQFF.

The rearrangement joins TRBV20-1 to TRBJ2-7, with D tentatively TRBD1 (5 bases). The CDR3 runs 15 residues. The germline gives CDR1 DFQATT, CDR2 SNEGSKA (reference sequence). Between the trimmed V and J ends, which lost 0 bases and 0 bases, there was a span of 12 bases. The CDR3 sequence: CSARDRNRFSYEQYF. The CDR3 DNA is TGCAGTGCTAGAGATCGGAACAGGTTCTCCTACGAGCAGTACTTC.

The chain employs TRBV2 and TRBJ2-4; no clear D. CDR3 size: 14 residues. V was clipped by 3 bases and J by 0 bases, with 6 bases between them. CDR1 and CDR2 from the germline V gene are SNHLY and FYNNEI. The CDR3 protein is CASSDDLAKNIQYF. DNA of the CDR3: TGTGCCAGCAGTGACGACCTAGCCAAAAACATTCAGTACTTC.

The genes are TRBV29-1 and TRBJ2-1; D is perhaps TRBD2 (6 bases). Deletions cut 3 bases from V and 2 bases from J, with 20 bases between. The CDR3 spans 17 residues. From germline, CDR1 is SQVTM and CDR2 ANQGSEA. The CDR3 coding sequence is TGCAGCGTTGATGGGGGGAGGCCCAGAGAAACCTACAATGAGCAGTTCTTC. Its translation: CSVDGGRPRETYNEQFF.

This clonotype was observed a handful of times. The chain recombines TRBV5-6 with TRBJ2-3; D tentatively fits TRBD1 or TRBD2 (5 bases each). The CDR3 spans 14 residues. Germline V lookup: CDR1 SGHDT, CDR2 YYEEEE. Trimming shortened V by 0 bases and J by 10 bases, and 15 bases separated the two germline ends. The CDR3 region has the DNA TGTGCCAGCAGCTTGGGGTCCACTAGGGGATCGCAGTATTTT. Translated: CASSLGSTRGSQYF.

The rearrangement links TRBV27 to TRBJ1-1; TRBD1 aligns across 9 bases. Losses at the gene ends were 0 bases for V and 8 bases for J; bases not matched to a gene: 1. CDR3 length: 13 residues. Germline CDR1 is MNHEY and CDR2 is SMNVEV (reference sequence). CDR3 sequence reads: CASSLSGTGEAFF. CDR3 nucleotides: TGTGCCAGCAGTTTATCCGGGACAGGGGAAGCTTTCTTT.

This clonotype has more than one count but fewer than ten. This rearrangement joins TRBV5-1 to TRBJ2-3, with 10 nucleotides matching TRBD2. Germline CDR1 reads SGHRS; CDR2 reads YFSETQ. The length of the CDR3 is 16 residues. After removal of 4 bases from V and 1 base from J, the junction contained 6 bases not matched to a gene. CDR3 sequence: CASSLTGTSGTDTQYF. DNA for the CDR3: TGCGCCAGCAGCCTCACGGGGACTAGCGGCACAGATACGCAGTATTTT.

The CDR3 sequence is CSARDPRTGGASPLHF. In nucleotides, the CDR3 is TGCAGTGCTAGAGACCCCCGGACGGGGGGTGCTTCACCCCTCCACTTT. V gene TRBV20-1 combines with J gene TRBJ1-6; possible D gene TRBD1, 5 bases. The V gene lost 0 bases and the J gene lost 9 bases, with 18 bases spanning the gap. This CDR3 is 16 amino acids long. The germline V gene has CDR1 DFQATT and CDR2 SNEGSKA (reference sequence).

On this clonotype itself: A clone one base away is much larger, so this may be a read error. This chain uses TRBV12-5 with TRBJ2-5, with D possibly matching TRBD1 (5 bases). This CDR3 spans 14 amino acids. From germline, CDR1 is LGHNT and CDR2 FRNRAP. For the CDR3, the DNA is TGTGCTAGTGGCACCCAGACAGACCAAGAGGCCCAGTACTTC. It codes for CASGTQTDQEAQYF.

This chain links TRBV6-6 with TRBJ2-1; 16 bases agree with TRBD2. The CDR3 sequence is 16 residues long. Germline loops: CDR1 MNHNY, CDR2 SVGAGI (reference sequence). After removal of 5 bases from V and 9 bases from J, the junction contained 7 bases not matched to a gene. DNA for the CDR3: TGTGCCAGCAGTACGACGGGACTAGCGGGAGGGGTTGAGCAGTTCTTC. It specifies CASSTTGLAGGVEQFF.

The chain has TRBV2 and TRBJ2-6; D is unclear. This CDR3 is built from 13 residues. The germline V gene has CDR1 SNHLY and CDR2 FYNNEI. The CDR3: CASSWSGANVLTF. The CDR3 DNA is TGTGCGTCTTCCTGGTCTGGGGCCAACGTCCTGACTTTC.

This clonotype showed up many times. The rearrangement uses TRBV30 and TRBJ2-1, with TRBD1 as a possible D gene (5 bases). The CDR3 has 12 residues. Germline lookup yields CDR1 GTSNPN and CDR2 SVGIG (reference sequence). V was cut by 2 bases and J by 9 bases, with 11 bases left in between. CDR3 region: CAWSPLRGEQFF. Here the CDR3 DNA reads TGTGCCTGGAGTCCCCTTAGGGGTGAGCAGTTCTTC. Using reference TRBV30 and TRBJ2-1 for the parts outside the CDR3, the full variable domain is SQTIHQWPATLVQPVGSPLSLECTVEGTSNPNLYWYRQAAGRGLQLLFYSVGIGQISSEVPQNLSASRPQDRQFILSSKKLLLSDSGFYLCAWSPLRGEQFFGPGTRLTVL.

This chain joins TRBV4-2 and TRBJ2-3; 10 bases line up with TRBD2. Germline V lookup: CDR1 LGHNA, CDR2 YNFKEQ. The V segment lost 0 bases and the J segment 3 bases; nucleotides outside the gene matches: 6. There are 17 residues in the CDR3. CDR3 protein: CASSQESSGGATDTQYF. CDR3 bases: TGTGCCAGCAGCCAAGAGAGCAGCGGGGGGGCAACAGATACGCAGTATTTT.

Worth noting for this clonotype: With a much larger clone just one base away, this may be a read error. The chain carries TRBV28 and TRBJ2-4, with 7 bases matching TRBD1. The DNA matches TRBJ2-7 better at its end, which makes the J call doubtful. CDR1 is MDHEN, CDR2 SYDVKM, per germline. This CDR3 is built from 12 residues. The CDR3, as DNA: TGTGCCAGCAAGGGGACAGTCTACGAGCAGTACTTC. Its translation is CASKGTVYEQYF.

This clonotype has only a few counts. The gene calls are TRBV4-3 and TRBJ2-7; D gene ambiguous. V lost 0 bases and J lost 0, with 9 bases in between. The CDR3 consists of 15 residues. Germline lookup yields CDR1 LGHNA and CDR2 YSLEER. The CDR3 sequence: CASSQERSGSYEQYF. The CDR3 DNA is TGCGCCAGCAGCCAAGAAAGGTCCGGCTCCTACGAGCAGTACTTC.

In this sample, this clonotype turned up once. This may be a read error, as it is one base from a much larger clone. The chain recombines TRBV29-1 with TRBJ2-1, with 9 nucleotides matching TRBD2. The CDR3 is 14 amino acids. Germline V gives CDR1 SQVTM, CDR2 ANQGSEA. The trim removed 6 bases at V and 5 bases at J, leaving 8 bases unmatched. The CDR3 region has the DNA TGCAGCGTCCCAGGACTAGCGTCCAACAATGAGCAGTTCTTC. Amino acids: CSVPGLASNNEQFF.

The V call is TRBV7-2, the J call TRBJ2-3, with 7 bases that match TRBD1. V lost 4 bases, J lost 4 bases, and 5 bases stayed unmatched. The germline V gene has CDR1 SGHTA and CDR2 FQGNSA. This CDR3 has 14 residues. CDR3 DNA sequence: TGTGCCAGCAGCTCACGACAGGGATCAGATACGCAGTATTTT. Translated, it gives CASSSRQGSDTQYF.

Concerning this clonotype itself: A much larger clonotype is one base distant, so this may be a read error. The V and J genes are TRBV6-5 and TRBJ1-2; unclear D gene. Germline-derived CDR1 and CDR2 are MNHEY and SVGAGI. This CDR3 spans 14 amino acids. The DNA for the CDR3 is TGTGCCAGCAGGGGATCAGCCGGCGGCTATGGCCACACCTTC. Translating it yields CASRGSAGGYGHTF.

The CDR3 coding sequence is TGTGCCAGCAGCAAAAACCCCCCAGGGCCCAATGAAAAACTGTTTTTT. Amino acid sequence: CASSKNPPGPNEKLFF. V is TRBV11-2 and J is TRBJ1-4; TRBD1 might be the D (5 bases). V was shortened by 5 bases and J by 5 bases, with 18 bases between the two germline ends. This CDR3 has 16 residues. CDR1 is SGHAT and CDR2 is FQNNGV in the germline V gene.

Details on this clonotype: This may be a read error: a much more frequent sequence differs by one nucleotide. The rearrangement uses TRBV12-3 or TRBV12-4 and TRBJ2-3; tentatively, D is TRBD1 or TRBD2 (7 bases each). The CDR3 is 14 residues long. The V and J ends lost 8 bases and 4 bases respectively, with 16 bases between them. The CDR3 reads CASSPGGEADTQYF. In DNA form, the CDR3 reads TGTGCCAGCTCCCCAGGGGGGGAGGCAGATACGCAGTATTTT.